This T cell receptor beta chain was profiled in a study of T cell changes during pregnancy in multiple sclerosis. The V and J ends lost 5 bases and 8 bases respectively, with 18 bases between them. The CDR3 extends over 14 amino acids. CDR1 is LNHDA, CDR2 SQIVND, per germline (reference sequence). Profiled with immunoSEQ multiplex PCR; TCRdb holds only in-frame clones, not every one. Here the sample spans over 100,000 clones, about 93% being singletons. This sequence joins TRBV19 and TRBJ1-2, with a tentative D call TRBD1 (6 bases). This TCR derives from a female donor with multiple sclerosis, enrolled in a pregnancy study. The sequencing here drew on peripheral blood, taken in the third trimester of pregnancy. CDR3 coding DNA: TGTGCCAGTAGTCCACAAAAACAGGGTGCCGGCTACACCTTC. Translated: CASSPQKQGAGYTF.